Below are 18 T cell receptor beta chains sequenced from a single sample in a study of blood T cell repertoires in COVID-19. The data were produced by immunoSEQ multiplex PCR, yet TCRdb's version contains in-frame clones alone and is incomplete. The sample includes about 440,000 clones, roughly 87% of them seen just once. Material: PBMCs or T cells enriched from blood (not recorded which). These receptors all come from a woman aged 18-29 years with acute COVID-19.

A note on this clone: At one end the junction does not follow the germline gene, possibly because of a read error. The gene calls are TRBV13 and TRBJ2-3; D is undetermined. From germline, CDR1 is PRHDT and CDR2 FYEKMQ (reference sequence). This CDR3 has 11 amino acids. The DNA of the CDR3 is TGTGCCAGCAGCCTAGGTAATACGCAGTATTTT. Translating it yields CASSLGNTQYF.

V and J are TRBV10-3 and TRBJ2-1; 8 bases match TRBD2. CDR1 ENHRY and CDR2 SYGVKD come from the germline V gene. The CDR3 consists of 16 residues. The V gene end was trimmed by 7 bases and the J gene end by 8 bases; junction bases not matched to a gene: 16. The CDR3: CAINAQALAEVYEQFF. DNA of the CDR3: TGTGCCATCAACGCACAGGCACTAGCGGAGGTCTATGAGCAGTTCTTC.

The count of this clone is one. The V call is TRBV6-5, the J call TRBJ1-1; 8 bases are shared with TRBD1. The CDR3 has 12 amino acids. V shed 8 bases and J 12 bases; nucleotides not matched to a gene: 11. Germline V gene data show CDR1 as MNHEY and CDR2 as SVGAGI. Written as DNA, the CDR3 is TGTGCCAGCTCCTTTGACAGGGGATGGTCTTTCTTT. Amino acid sequence: CASSFDRGWSFF.

V usage is TRBV10-2 and J usage is TRBJ2-1; 7 bases match TRBD2. This CDR3 contains 14 residues. The germline CDR1 and CDR2 sequences are WSHSY and SAAADI. Trimming at V came to 6 bases and at J to 6 bases, leaving 8 bases not matched to a gene. CDR3 in amino acids: CASSKSGVINEQFF. The CDR3 nucleotides are TGCGCCAGCAGCAAAAGCGGGGTAATCAATGAGCAGTTCTTC.

This clone was observed a few times. The chain uses TRBV5-1 and TRBJ2-7; TRBD1 is a possible D gene (6 bases). The V and J ends lost 0 bases and 3 bases respectively, with 13 bases between them. Germline values: CDR1 SGHRS, CDR2 YFSETQ. This CDR3 region has 15 residues. The CDR3 loop reads CASSLGTAQDYEQYF. The CDR3 nucleotides read TGCGCCAGCAGCTTGGGGACAGCGCAGGACTACGAGCAGTACTTC. The entire variable domain, with the rest obtained from reference TRBV5-1 and TRBJ2-7, is as follows: KAGVTQTPRYLIKTRGQQVTLSCSPISGHRSVSWYQQTPGQGLQFLFEYFSETQRNKGNFPGRFSGRQFSNSRSEMNVSTLELGDSALYLCASSLGTAQDYEQYFGPGTRLTVT.

This clone was picked up many times. The chain joins TRBV4-1 to TRBJ1-6; D unresolved. Germline CDR1 MGHRA, CDR2 YSYEKL. V lost 1 base and J lost 8, with 6 bases in between. The CDR3 is 13 amino acids. Here the CDR3 DNA reads TGCGCCAGCAGCCAAGCGGTAGATTCACCCCTCCACTTT. Amino acid sequence: CASSQAVDSPLHF.

The gene calls are TRBV4-1 and TRBJ2-1; TRBD2 is a possible D gene (5 bases). The CDR3 length is 16 residues. Germline CDR1 is MGHRA and CDR2 is YSYEKL. Between the trimmed V and J ends, which lost 1 base and 6 bases, there was a span of 16 bases. DNA for the CDR3: TGCGCCAGCAGCCAAGCCCCGCGAGGGCTAGTCAATGAGCAGTTCTTC. Its protein product is CASSQAPRGLVNEQFF.

The V and J genes are TRBV20-1 and TRBJ2-3; D is uncertain. Deletions cut 6 bases from V and 4 bases from J, with 8 bases between. CDR3 length: 11 amino acids. Looked up from germline, CDR1 is DFQATT and CDR2 is SNEGSKA (reference sequence). CDR3 in DNA: TGCAGTGCGCACCGCGCAGATACGCAGTATTTT. As protein: CSAHRADTQYF.

This clone came up once. The rearrangement uses TRBV9 and TRBJ2-3; TRBD2 matches 7 bases. The CDR3 loop spans 18 amino acids. Losses at the gene ends were 0 bases for V and 2 bases for J; bases not matched to a gene: 12. Per the germline V gene, CDR1 is SGDLS and CDR2 is YYNGEE. The CDR3 protein is CASSVATGGGSLTDTQYF. CDR3 DNA: TGTGCCAGCAGCGTAGCTACGGGAGGCGGGAGTCTCACAGATACGCAGTATTTT.

The V call is TRBV7-2, the J call TRBJ2-7; TRBD1 matches at 11 bases. V shed 4 bases, J shed 2 bases, and the junction held 4 bases outside the gene matches. CDR1 and CDR2 (germline): SGHTA, FQGNSA. There are 15 residues in the CDR3. CDR3 DNA: TGTGCCAGCAGCTACCCGGGACAGGGGGCCTACGAGCAGTACTTC. Translating gives CASSYPGQGAYEQYF.

The chain employs TRBV5-1 and TRBJ1-5; 8 positions agree with TRBD1. There are 14 residues in the CDR3. V lost 4 bases and J lost 4; bases outside the gene matches: 4. Germline-derived CDR1 and CDR2 are SGHRS and YFSETQ. The CDR3 sequence: CASSPGQGNQPQHF. Written as DNA, the CDR3 is TGCGCCAGCAGCCCCGGACAGGGAAATCAGCCCCAGCATTTT.

The gene calls are TRBV6-5 and TRBJ1-6; 9 bases line up with TRBD1. There are 16 residues in the CDR3. Germline CDR1 MNHEY, CDR2 SVGAGI. Trimming removed 2 bases from V and 8 bases from J; junction bases left unmatched: 7. The CDR3 DNA is TGTGCCAGCAGTTACACAGGGGGCCTCCAGGATTCACCCCTCCACTTT. This codes for CASSYTGGLQDSPLHF.

This chain connects TRBV9 to TRBJ2-3; 10 nucleotides agree with TRBD2. CDR1 and CDR2 (germline): SGDLS, YYNGEE. Trimming cost V 4 bases and J 7 bases; bases outside gene matches: 9. The length of the CDR3 is 15 residues. The CDR3 DNA sequence: TGTGCCAGCAGCTTCCAGCGGGAGGGCGTCAATACGCAGTATTTT. This translates into CASSFQREGVNTQYF.

The genes are TRBV29-1 and TRBJ2-7; 7 nucleotides line up with TRBD2. Germline-derived CDR1 and CDR2 are SQVTM and ANQGSEA. The CDR3 extends over 15 amino acids. The V gene end was trimmed by 4 bases and the J gene end by 2 bases; junction bases not matched to a gene: 11. The CDR3 DNA is TGCAGCGTTGTTCCCGGGAGGCAAGAAACCTACGAGCAGTACTTC. It is translated as CSVVPGRQETYEQYF.

This clone occurred once. The chain joins TRBV28 to TRBJ1-4, with TRBD1 matching over 7 bases. CDR3 length: 12 amino acids. V was clipped by 7 bases and J by 6 bases; unmatched bases: 2. Germline CDR1 is MDHEN and CDR2 is SYDVKM. In DNA, the CDR3 is TGTGCCAGCACAGGGGGTGATGAAAAACTGTTTTTT. Residues: CASTGGDEKLFF.

V usage is TRBV27 and J usage is TRBJ2-7, with D perhaps matching TRBD2 (6 bases). Germline V gene sequence: CDR1 MNHEY, CDR2 SMNVEV (reference sequence). V was clipped by 2 bases and J by 0 bases, with 8 bases between them. This CDR3 spans 14 amino acids. The DNA for the CDR3 is TGTGCCAGCAGTTTAGTTAGCGGCTCCTACGAGCAGTACTTC. This gives the protein CASSLVSGSYEQYF.

The chain carries TRBV28 and TRBJ1-6; TRBD1 matches 7 bases. Germline CDR1 MDHEN, CDR2 SYDVKM. Losses at the gene ends were 6 bases for V and 1 base for J; bases not matched to a gene: 15. The CDR3 is 19 residues long. The CDR3 region is CASRETGDPWGSYNSPLHF. As DNA, the CDR3 is TGTGCCAGCAGGGAAACAGGGGATCCGTGGGGTTCCTATAATTCACCCCTCCACTTT.

This chain connects TRBV5-4 to TRBJ1-6; no clear D gene. The CDR3 is 12 amino acids. Per germline, CDR1 SGHNT and CDR2 YYREEE (reference sequence). Trimming took off 3 bases at V and 8 bases at J, with 6 bases between the two ends. The CDR3 nucleotides read TGTGCCAGCAGCTGGCGGGATTCACCCCTCCACTTT. It yields the protein CASSWRDSPLHF.